These 17 T cell receptor beta chains were sequenced from one sample in a study of cytomegalovirus exposure and HLA in healthy donors. With 60 Vbeta and 13 Jbeta primers, the PCR was carried out. Profiling relied on immunoSEQ multiplex PCR, and the TCRdb table lists in-frame clones only, not all of them. The repertoire holds over 90,000 clones, with 60% to 80% as singletons. Sample: PBMCs. These receptors all come from an older woman in good health and CMV-seropositive.

The V gene is TRBV19, the J gene TRBJ1-3; D gene uncertain. There are 13 residues in the CDR3. V lost 3 bases and J 1 base, leaving 4 bases between the germline ends. Germline V CDR1 and CDR2: LNHDA, SQIVND (reference sequence). CDR3 region: CASSISSGNTIYF. For the CDR3, the DNA is TGTGCCAGTAGTATCTCGTCTGGAAACACCATATATTTT.

The chain's CDR3 is CASSYASKETQYF. The CDR3 DNA is TGTGCCAGCAGTTACGCTAGTAAGGAGACCCAGTACTTC. The rearrangement joins TRBV6-5 to TRBJ2-5; D is undetermined. Looked up from germline, CDR1 is MNHEY and CDR2 is SVGAGI. The CDR3 runs 13 residues. Trimming removed 2 bases at V and 5 bases at J, with 9 bases between.

The chain is built from TRBV7-9 and TRBJ1-1; D uncertain. The CDR3 is 14 residues long. Germline V gene data show CDR1 as SEHNR and CDR2 as FQNEAQ (reference sequence). V was pared by 2 bases and J by 4 bases, with 11 bases between. The CDR3 DNA reads as TGTGCCAGCAGCTTATCGAACGGAGGCACTGAAGCTTTCTTT. It translates to CASSLSNGGTEAFF.

The genes are TRBV10-3 and TRBJ2-3; D unresolved. V was pared by 10 bases and J by 0 bases, with 8 bases between. The germline CDR1 and CDR2 sequences are ENHRY and SYGVKD. CDR3 length: 12 residues. The CDR3 protein is CATLGSTDTQYF. The CDR3, as DNA: TGTGCCACCCTAGGAAGCACAGATACGCAGTATTTT.

This clone was recorded only once. The J gene is TRBJ1-2, the V gene TRBV9; 9 bases line up with TRBD1. The J segment lost 6 bases and the V segment lost 0 bases, leaving 6 bases of the junction unmatched. This CDR3 has 15 amino acids. Germline loops: CDR1 SGDLS, CDR2 YYNGEE. CDR3 nucleotides: TGTGCCAGCAGCGTAGACCGGACAGGGGCCAATGGCTACACCTTC. This sequence encodes CASSVDRTGANGYTF.

This chain connects TRBV18 to TRBJ2-7; 7 bases are a match to TRBD2. This CDR3 region has 18 residues. Germline V gene data show CDR1 as KGHSH and CDR2 as LQKENI. After removal of 3 bases from V and 5 bases from J, the junction contained 19 bases not matched to a gene. CDR3 protein: CASSPNPPGKRDVNEQYF. CDR3 bases: TGTGCCAGCTCACCGAACCCTCCGGGAAAGCGGGATGTAAACGAGCAGTACTTC.

This chain joins TRBV6-1 and TRBJ2-1, with TRBD1 identical over 8 bases. The CDR3 consists of 12 residues. Germline V CDR1 and CDR2: MNHNS, SASEGT. The V and J ends lost 5 bases and 8 bases, in that order; junction bases with no gene match: 2. In DNA, the CDR3 is TGTGCCAGCAGTCTGACAGGGGATGAGCAGTTCTTC. Translating it yields CASSLTGDEQFF.

The chain recombines TRBV11-1 with TRBJ1-2; no definite D call. This CDR3 is built from 13 residues. The germline gives CDR1 SGHAT, CDR2 FQDESV (reference sequence). V was trimmed by 2 bases and J by 4 bases, leaving 8 bases between them. The CDR3: CASSLTESYGYTF. The CDR3 DNA follows: TGTGCCAGCAGCTTAACAGAGTCCTATGGCTACACCTTC.

The V call is TRBV6-5, the J call TRBJ2-3; D might be TRBD1 (6 bases). Germline V gene data show CDR1 as MNHEY and CDR2 as SVGAGI. The CDR3 is made up of 14 amino acids. Between the trimmed V and J ends, which lost 4 bases and 2 bases, there was a span of 10 bases. The CDR3 nucleotides are TGTGCCAGCAGTTTGACAGGAGACACAGATACGCAGTATTTT. Protein sequence: CASSLTGDTDTQYF.

V usage is TRBV6-1 and J usage is TRBJ2-1; possibly TRBD1 for D (6 bases). Germline CDR1 and CDR2: MNHNS and SASEGT. The CDR3 has 14 residues. The germline V and J ends were trimmed by 6 bases and 5 bases, with 14 bases remaining between them. CDR3 sequence reads: CASSRTAINNEQFF. DNA for the CDR3: TGTGCCAGCAGCCGGACAGCGATAAACAATGAGCAGTTCTTC.

V and J are TRBV9 and TRBJ2-1; possible D gene TRBD2, 6 bases. CDR3 size: 12 residues. Germline values: CDR1 SGDLS, CDR2 YYNGEE. The ends were cut back, 3 bases at V and 10 bases at J, with 11 bases in the middle. CDR3 residues: CASSGGTDEQFF. The CDR3 DNA is TGTGCCAGCAGCGGGGGGACTGACGAGCAGTTCTTC.

The CDR3 spells CASSHTRTSGSVAYEQYF. As DNA, the CDR3 is TGTGCCAGCAGCCACACCCGGACTAGCGGGAGCGTGGCCTACGAGCAGTACTTC. The chain couples TRBV6-7 to TRBJ2-7; 13 bases match TRBD2. TRBV6-7 falls under the ORF class, with uncertain function. V was pared by 6 bases and J by 2 bases, with 13 bases of the junction left unmatched. This CDR3 contains 18 residues.

The chain employs TRBV10-1 and TRBJ2-7, with 10 bases fitting TRBD2. This CDR3 is 14 amino acids long. Germline CDR1 is WNHNN and CDR2 is SYGVQD (reference sequence). J was trimmed by 3 bases and V by 5 bases; bases with no gene match: 4. The CDR3 nucleotides read TGCGCCAGCAGTCGAAGCGGGGGGGACTACGAGCAGTACTTC. Residues: CASSRSGGDYEQYF.

CDR3 in amino acids: CASSEFWRNTEAFF. In nucleotides, the CDR3 is TGTGCCAGCAGTGAATTTTGGAGGAACACTGAAGCTTTCTTT. This chain links TRBV6-1 with TRBJ1-1; D uncertain. CDR1 MNHNS and CDR2 SASEGT come from the germline V gene. Deletions cut 2 bases from V and 1 base from J, with 8 bases between. This CDR3 spans 14 amino acids.

This clone has only a few counts. This chain links TRBV7-2 with TRBJ2-7; 9 nucleotides align to TRBD1. This CDR3 is built from 14 residues. Trimming took 5 bases from V and 3 from J; bases not matched to a gene: 5. The germline V gene has CDR1 SGHTA and CDR2 FQGNSA. This chain's CDR3 is CASSQGQGFYEQYF. Written as DNA, the CDR3 is TGTGCCAGCAGCCAGGGACAGGGATTCTACGAGCAGTACTTC.

The chain combines TRBV11-2 with TRBJ2-3; TRBD2 matches at 10 bases. This CDR3 has 15 amino acids. Germline V CDR1 and CDR2: SGHAT, FQNNGV. V lost 2 bases and J lost 9; bases outside the gene matches: 8. The CDR3: CASSLPQREGRTQYF. CDR3 coding DNA: TGTGCCAGCAGCTTACCCCAGCGGGAGGGCCGAACGCAGTATTTT.

V and J are TRBV29-1 and TRBJ2-1, with 9 bases fitting TRBD2. There are 13 residues in the CDR3. With 1 base clipped from V and 8 bases from J, the junction kept 3 bases outside the gene matches. The V gene's germline CDR1 is SQVTM and CDR2 ANQGSEA. The CDR3 coding sequence is TGCAGCGTTGAAGTGCGGGAGGGCTATGAGCAGTTCTTC. It translates to CSVEVREGYEQFF.